Shown below are 16 T cell receptor beta chains from a single sample sequenced in a study of T cell responses to AZD1222 COVID-19 vaccine. This table comes from immunoSEQ multiplex PCR, and its TCRdb copy is limited to in-frame clones, with some not included. The sample comprises some 120,000 clones, over 90% of which are singletons, and roughly 7% rests with the top ten. Sample: peripheral blood, taken on day 0 of AZD1222 vaccination. These receptors came from an adult in good health.

On this clone: Other nucleotide sequences from this sample produce the same CDR3. The CDR3 protein is CASSLTDTQYF. DNA of the CDR3: TGCGCCAGCAGTTTGACAGATACGCAGTATTTT. The V and J genes are TRBV5-1 and TRBJ2-3; D unclear. Germline V gene data show CDR1 as SGHRS and CDR2 as YFSETQ. The CDR3 is made up of 11 amino acids. V gave up 5 bases and J gave up 3 bases, with 4 bases separating them.

The CDR3 is CASSPTSYSGANVLTF. The CDR3, as DNA: TGTGCCAGCTCACCAACATCCTACTCTGGGGCCAACGTCCTGACTTTC. This rearrangement joins TRBV18 to TRBJ2-6; D not certain. CDR1 is KGHSH and CDR2 is LQKENI in the germline V gene. This CDR3 is 16 amino acids long. The V and J ends lost 2 bases and 0 bases respectively, with 8 bases between them.

CDR3 DNA: TGTGCCAGCAGTTTTCTTACTAGCGGGAGACGAGGGCAGTTCTTC. Translated: CASSFLTSGRRGQFF. The chain recombines TRBV28 with TRBJ2-1, with 11 bases aligning to TRBD2. This CDR3 is 15 amino acids long. With 3 bases clipped from V and 12 bases from J, the junction kept 10 bases outside the gene matches. Germline values: CDR1 MDHEN, CDR2 SYDVKM.

This clone is a singleton in its sample. The genes are TRBV3-1 (or the pseudogene TRBV3-2) and TRBJ1-5; D not certain. Germline V gene lookup returns CDR1 LGHDT and CDR2 YNNKEL (reference sequence). The CDR3 length is 14 residues. V lost 0 bases to trimming and J lost 7 bases, with 10 bases between them. The CDR3 loop reads CASSQERIGQPQHF. Written as DNA, the CDR3 is TGTGCCAGCAGCCAAGAAAGGATCGGGCAGCCCCAGCATTTT.

The chain has TRBV27 and TRBJ1-3; D remains ambiguous. The germline V gene has CDR1 MNHEY and CDR2 SMNVEV (reference sequence). V gave up 3 bases and J gave up 0 bases, with 3 bases separating them. The CDR3 runs to 13 residues. CDR3 protein: CASSFSSGNTIYF. CDR3 sequence (DNA): TGTGCCAGCAGTTTCTCCTCTGGAAACACCATATATTTT.

This chain joins TRBV29-1 and TRBJ1-1, with D hard to call. The V end lost 5 bases, the J end lost 0 bases, and 13 bases lay between the germline ends. Per the germline V gene, CDR1 is SQVTM and CDR2 is ANQGSEA. CDR3 length: 14 amino acids. The CDR3 loop reads CSVSGSSLNTEAFF. The CDR3 nucleotides read TGCAGCGTTTCGGGGTCCTCCCTGAACACTGAAGCTTTCTTT.

V and J are TRBV6-5 and TRBJ1-2; D call uncertain. The CDR3 covers 14 residues. The V gene's germline CDR1 is MNHEY and CDR2 SVGAGI. Trimming removed 5 bases at V and 8 bases at J, with 18 bases between. This CDR3 is CASSPSALLRGYTF. CDR3 in DNA: TGTGCCAGCAGTCCTTCGGCCCTCCTGCGGGGCTACACCTTC.

V usage is TRBV2 and J usage is TRBJ1-1, with 9 positions matching TRBD1. Per the germline V gene, CDR1 is SNHLY and CDR2 is FYNNEI. Trimming at V came to 6 bases and at J to 4 bases, leaving 6 bases not matched to a gene. The CDR3 length is 14 residues. CDR3 loop: CASSTGGRFTEAFF. The CDR3 nucleotides read TGTGCCAGCAGCACAGGGGGCCGTTTCACTGAAGCTTTCTTT.

The chain combines TRBV4-3 with TRBJ1-4; D unclear. V was shortened by 4 bases and J by 4 bases, with 16 bases between the two germline ends. Germline V CDR1 and CDR2: LGHNA, YSLEER. This CDR3 is built from 16 residues. CDR3 protein: CASSPRIGVFNEKLFF. CDR3 DNA sequence: TGCGCCAGCAGCCCAAGGATAGGAGTGTTTAATGAAAAACTGTTTTTT.

The V and J genes are TRBV5-1 and TRBJ1-1; TRBD1 might be the D (6 bases). Germline loops: CDR1 SGHRS, CDR2 YFSETQ. The V and J ends lost 0 bases and 5 bases respectively, with 8 bases between them. The CDR3 spans 13 residues. CDR3 sequence reads: CASSLGDTTEAFF. CDR3 in DNA: TGCGCCAGCAGCTTGGGGGACACTACTGAAGCTTTCTTT. Full variable domain (outside the CDR3, taken from reference TRBV5-1 and TRBJ1-1): KAGVTQTPRYLIKTRGQQVTLSCSPISGHRSVSWYQQTPGQGLQFLFEYFSETQRNKGNFPGRFSGRQFSNSRSEMNVSTLELGDSALYLCASSLGDTTEAFFGQGTRLTVV.

The CDR3 here is CASSTGYEQYF. DNA for the CDR3: TGCGCCAGCAGCACAGGGTACGAGCAGTACTTC. V gene TRBV5-1 combines with J gene TRBJ2-7; perhaps TRBD1 as D (6 bases). Per the germline V gene, CDR1 is SGHRS and CDR2 is YFSETQ. The CDR3 is made up of 11 amino acids. V lost 4 bases and J 4 bases, leaving 6 bases between the germline ends.

The rearrangement joins TRBV9 to TRBJ1-3; 7 nucleotides line up with TRBD1. J lost 2 bases, V lost 4 bases, and 6 bases had no gene match. The germline CDR1 and CDR2 sequences are SGDLS and YYNGEE. There are 15 residues in the CDR3. CDR3 bases: TGTGCCAGCAGCTTTTCAGGGGGAACTGGAAACACCATATATTTT. Translation: CASSFSGGTGNTIYF.

The V call is TRBV7-9, the J call TRBJ2-7, with D tentatively TRBD1 or TRBD2 (5 bases each). V lost 5 bases, J lost 5 bases, and 13 bases lay in between. CDR1 and CDR2 from the germline V gene are SEHNR and FQNEAQ (reference sequence). The CDR3 runs 13 residues. The CDR3 DNA follows: TGTGCCAGCAGCAGGGACCACAGTAACGAGCAGTACTTC. Its translation is CASSRDHSNEQYF.

This chain connects TRBV29-1 to TRBJ1-3; D possibly corresponds to TRBD1 (5 bases). Germline V gives CDR1 SQVTM, CDR2 ANQGSEA. This CDR3 is 14 amino acids long. V was clipped by 5 bases and J by 0 bases, with 11 bases between them. CDR3 sequence reads: CSVRGELSGNTIYF. In DNA form, the CDR3 reads TGCAGCGTTCGAGGGGAACTCTCTGGAAACACCATATATTTT.

The chain carries TRBV19 and TRBJ1-1; D is undetermined. Germline CDR1 LNHDA, CDR2 SQIVND (reference sequence). With 6 bases removed from V and 5 bases from J, the gap between germline ends came to 16 bases. The length of the CDR3 is 14 residues. CDR3 nucleotides: TGTGCCAGTAGCCTCGCACCCAGCGGAACTGAAGCTTTCTTT. Amino acids: CASSLAPSGTEAFF.

CDR3 loop: CASSSQGRSEAFF. CDR3 nucleotide sequence: TGTGCCAGCAGCTCTCAGGGTCGGTCTGAAGCTTTCTTT. The chain joins TRBV7-3 to TRBJ1-1; D possibly corresponds to TRBD1 (5 bases). Germline values: CDR1 SGHTA, CDR2 FQGTGA. The CDR3 is made up of 13 amino acids. V was shortened by 4 bases and J by 6 bases, with 12 bases between the two germline ends.